The TCR beta chain described here comes from a study of cytomegalovirus exposure and HLA in healthy donors (dated by TCRdb to the late 2010s). Notes on the research overall: According to a later analysis, the 120 or so validation repertoires were produced on the same platform as the approximately 620 repertoires of the first cohort. The study aimed to test whether signatures of past pathogen exposure could be identified by cataloging public T cell receptors. The study combined high-throughput TCR immunosequencing, statistical association of individual TCRs with disease status, and machine learning to predict cytomegalovirus infection status. In addition to the first cohort of several hundred subjects, a separate validation cohort of 130 or so different subjects was used. General findings and caveats noted by the study authors: Cytomegalovirus status was reported to be diagnosed by the classifier with high specificity and sensitivity in both the original and validation cohorts. A total of fewer than 200 TCR beta chains were listed by the study as associated with cytomegalovirus. The authors suggested that the approach could potentially be generalized to other disease states and immunological phenotypes. A few of the identified cytomegalovirus-associated TCR beta chains were confirmed in vitro to be specific for cytomegalovirus antigens. All 110 or so repertoires were used to score co-occurrence in the validation cohort in a later analysis, because that analysis had no HLA typing for the cohort. Most TCR sequences were observed very rarely across donors, whereas some public TCRs were present in many individuals. A later analysis found that TCRs clustered in the first cohort also tended to co-occur in the 95 to 150 validation repertoires, with more than 90% of cluster scores above 0.

Of note for this clone: Its recognized antigen is unknown. One base away there is no much larger clone; base qualities are not given.

Libraries were constructed by the immunoSEQ multiplex PCR assay. The authors' pipeline ran thus. A statistical classification framework was developed to diagnose cytomegalovirus status using the catalog of TCR beta chain sequences. The clones in this table, taken by TCRdb from immuneACCESS, are in-frame only. Not every clone is retained; where verified, under half of the shortfall comes from an unresolved V gene, and the cause of the rest is unknown. From that table come the V and J calls and clone size; the DNA was used to work out D and trimming. The sample data list some 140,000 clones, and around 84% of these were observed just once. Roughly 2.1% of the sample comes from the top ten. Separate from the approximately 670-subject first cohort, the validation cohort of about 110 subjects was the group to which the donors belonged. The sample consisted of PBMCs. The sequence derives from a human donor in good health.

CDR3 loop: CASSLVGASYNEQFF. In nucleotides, the sequence is TGCGCCAGCAGCTTGGTTGGGGCATCCTACAATGAGCAGTTCTTC. Recombination linked TRBV5-1 to TRBJ2-1, with a tentative D gene TRBD1 over 5 matching bases. V is reduced by 0 bases and J by 1 base, leaving a spacing of 8 bases between them. CDR1 and CDR2 are drawn from the germline V gene: SGHRS, YFSETQ. Reading from cysteine to phenylalanine, the CDR3 counts 15 amino acids. The retained sequence is limited to the CDR3, 45 bases, with the frame set at the first base.